This T cell receptor beta chain was identified in a study of graft-versus-host responses after intestinal transplantation. Regarding the study as a whole: With peak circulating GvH clone levels came an association with early post-transplant HvG declines.

Comment on this clone: The antigen is not known.

With 3 bases clipped from V and 3 bases from J, the junction kept 6 bases outside the gene matches. The CDR3 extends over 15 amino acids. Germline V gene data show CDR1 as MNHEY and CDR2 as SMNVEV (reference sequence). Clones were read by immunoSEQ multiplex PCR, and TCRdb kept only the in-frame ones, dropping some. The sample yields approximately 86,000 clones, 80% to 95% seen once. This TCR came from a human donor who was the organ donor for an intestinal transplant. This chain links TRBV27 with TRBJ2-3, with 7 bases fitting TRBD2. The sample was unstimulated CD8+ T cells sorted from spleen or lymph node cells, taken before transplant. This chain's CDR3 is CASSFLELATDTQYF. The DNA for the CDR3 is TGTGCCAGCAGTTTTTTGGAACTAGCGACAGATACGCAGTATTTT.